These 7 T cell receptor beta chains originate from one sample sequenced in a study of cytomegalovirus exposure and HLA in healthy donors. The PCR ran on 60 Vbeta and 13 Jbeta primers. This table comes from immunoSEQ multiplex PCR, and its TCRdb copy is limited to in-frame clones, with some not included. This table holds more than 80,000 clones, roughly 82% found once. The source material was PBMCs. These receptors originate from a human donor in good health.

The chain is built from TRBV5-1 and TRBJ2-5; 8 bases align to TRBD1. V gave up 4 bases and J gave up 7 bases; unmatched junction bases: 9. Germline CDR1 is SGHRS and CDR2 is YFSETQ. CDR3 length: 14 amino acids. CDR3 nucleotide sequence: TGCGCCAGCAGCACAGGGGGGACCCATGGGACCCAGTACTTC. Translating it yields CASSTGGTHGTQYF.

This clone was seen only a few times. This rearrangement joins TRBV5-4 to TRBJ1-2, with a weak D call TRBD1 (5 bases). The CDR3 is made up of 15 amino acids. Per the germline V gene, CDR1 is SGHNT and CDR2 is YYREEE (reference sequence). Trimming cost V 1 base and J 0 bases, with 10 bases left between them. The CDR3 loop is CASSLLGGSNYGYTF. The CDR3 DNA sequence: TGTGCCAGCAGCTTGCTCGGGGGTTCTAACTATGGCTACACCTTC.

In its sample, this clone was seen a few times. This sequence joins TRBV19 and TRBJ1-2, with 8 bases lining up with TRBD1. Per germline, CDR1 LNHDA and CDR2 SQIVND (reference sequence). This CDR3 has 14 residues. The V gene end was trimmed by 7 bases and the J gene end by 4 bases; junction bases not matched to a gene: 8. The chain's CDR3 is CASTQQGVVYGYTF. DNA of the CDR3: TGTGCCAGTACCCAACAGGGGGTAGTCTATGGCTACACCTTC.

The rearrangement uses TRBV27 and TRBJ1-5, with a possible D match to TRBD1 (5 bases). V was cut by 6 bases and J by 8 bases, with 32 bases left in between. The germline CDR1 and CDR2 sequences are MNHEY and SMNVEV (reference sequence). The CDR3 has 19 amino acids. The CDR3: CASSGGKGRAGPPGEPQHF. For the CDR3, the DNA is TGTGCCAGCAGCGGGGGGAAAGGGCGCGCAGGCCCTCCCGGGGAGCCCCAGCATTTT.

V usage is TRBV6-5 and J usage is TRBJ1-6; D is ambiguous. This CDR3 spans 14 amino acids. V was pared by 7 bases and J by 11 bases, with 18 bases between. Germline lookup yields CDR1 MNHEY and CDR2 SVGAGI. CDR3 residues: CASKRGPEKTPLHF. CDR3 coding DNA: TGTGCCAGCAAGAGAGGGCCAGAGAAAACACCCCTCCACTTT.

The chain has TRBV5-6 and TRBJ2-3, with TRBD2 identical over 9 bases. This CDR3 spans 16 amino acids. Looked up from germline, CDR1 is SGHDT and CDR2 is YYEEEE. Trimming took 0 bases from V and 0 from J; bases not matched to a gene: 2. CDR3 DNA sequence: TGTGCCAGCAGCTTGGAGCTAGCGGGGAGCACAGATACGCAGTATTTT. It encodes CASSLELAGSTDTQYF. Full variable domain (remainder filled in from reference TRBV5-6 and TRBJ2-3): DAGVTQSPTHLIKTRGQQVTLRCSPKSGHDTVSWYQQALGQGPQFIFQYYEEEERQRGNFPDRFSGHQFPNYSSELNVNALLLGDSALYLCASSLELAGSTDTQYFGPGTRLTVL.

This rearrangement joins TRBV5-4 to TRBJ2-2; a weak D match, TRBD1 (6 bases). With 0 bases removed from V and 5 bases from J, the gap between germline ends came to 14 bases. The CDR3 is made up of 16 amino acids. Germline-derived CDR1 and CDR2 are SGHNT and YYREEE (reference sequence). CDR3 sequence reads: CASSLARGTETGELFF. CDR3 bases: TGTGCCAGCAGCTTGGCGAGGGGGACCGAGACCGGGGAGCTGTTTTTT.